One T cell receptor beta chain is described in this entry. The antigen is not known. This sample was taken from a study of CD8+ T cells in alopecia areata. Findings of the study overall: Lesional scalp exceeded normal scalp in clonality, especially in alopecia totalis/universalis.

Sequencing used cDNA as its template, made by extracting RNA and reverse transcribing it. Profiling relied on immunoSEQ multiplex PCR, and the TCRdb table lists in-frame clones only, not all of them. The sample has tens of thousands of clones, approximately 60% seen once. The CDR3 extends over 13 amino acids. V lost 4 bases and J lost 7, with 12 bases in between. Germline V gene lookup returns CDR1 SGHRS and CDR2 YFSETQ. The chain is built from TRBV5-1 and TRBJ2-1, with D unclear. Sequenced material: CD8+ T cells sorted from blood, taken at week 0. The sequence was collected from a human donor with alopecia areata. The CDR3 spells CASSPTVSNEQFF. The CDR3 DNA follows: TGCGCCAGCAGCCCTACAGTCAGTAATGAGCAGTTCTTC.